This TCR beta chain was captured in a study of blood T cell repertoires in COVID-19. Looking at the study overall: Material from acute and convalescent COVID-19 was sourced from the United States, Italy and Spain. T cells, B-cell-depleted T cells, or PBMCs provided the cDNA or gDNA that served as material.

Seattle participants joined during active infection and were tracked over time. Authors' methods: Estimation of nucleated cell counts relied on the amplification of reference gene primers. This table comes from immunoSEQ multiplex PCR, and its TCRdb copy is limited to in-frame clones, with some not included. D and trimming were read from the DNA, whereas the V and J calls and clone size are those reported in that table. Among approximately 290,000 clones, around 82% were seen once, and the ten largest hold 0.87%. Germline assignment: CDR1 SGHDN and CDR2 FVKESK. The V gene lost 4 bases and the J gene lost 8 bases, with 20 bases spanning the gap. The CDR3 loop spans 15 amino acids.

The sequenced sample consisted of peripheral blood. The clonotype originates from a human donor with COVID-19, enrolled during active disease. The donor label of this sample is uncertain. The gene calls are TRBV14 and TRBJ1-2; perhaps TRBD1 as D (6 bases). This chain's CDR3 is CASSRDPGTTTGYTF. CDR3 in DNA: TGTGCCAGCAGCCGAGACCCCGGGACAACCACCGGCTACACCTTC.